Below are 20 T cell receptor beta chains sequenced from a single sample in a study of neurological immune-mediated disorders. TCRdb passed the 5' RACE reads through MiXCR, listing each CDR3 protein once. The sample yields roughly 48,000 distinct CDR3 sequences, roughly 13% seen once. Time point meaning: longitudinal time-point 3. The sample consisted of PBMCs. The source of these receptors is a male donor with HTLV-1-associated myelopathy (HAM/TSP).

The sample holds many counts of this clonotype. The chain uses TRBV7-6 and TRBJ1-1; 8 bases agree with TRBD1. This CDR3 is built from 15 residues. Trimming removed 5 bases from V and 1 base from J; junction bases left unmatched: 6. Germline V lookup: CDR1 SGHVS, CDR2 FNYEAQ. The CDR3 sequence is CASSHGQGRNTEAFF. The CDR3 nucleotides read TGTGCCAGCAGCCATGGACAGGGAAGGAACACTGAAGCTTTCTTT.

The chain uses TRBV5-1 and TRBJ2-3; D may be TRBD1 (5 bases). With 0 bases removed from V and 2 bases from J, the gap between germline ends came to 13 bases. Germline CDR1 reads SGHRS; CDR2 reads YFSETQ. The CDR3 has 16 residues. CDR3 DNA sequence: TGCGCCAGCAGCTTGGGGGGCGCAACCCCCACAGATACGCAGTATTTT. Protein sequence: CASSLGGATPTDTQYF.

This clonotype was seen at least ten times. This rearrangement joins TRBV20-1 to TRBJ2-3; 10 bases match TRBD1. Germline lookup yields CDR1 DFQATT and CDR2 SNEGSKA (reference sequence). This CDR3 has 15 residues. V was clipped by 1 base and J by 3 bases; unmatched bases: 4. Here the CDR3 reads CSARGPGQGTDTQYF. In DNA form, the CDR3 reads TGCAGTGCTAGAGGACCGGGACAGGGGACAGATACGCAGTATTTT.

Ten or more counts support this clonotype. The V call is TRBV27, the J call TRBJ2-2; 9 bases agree with TRBD2. Germline lookup yields CDR1 MNHEY and CDR2 SMNVEV (reference sequence). The CDR3 has 16 residues. The junction had 7 bases not matched to a gene; V was cut back by 5 bases and J by 3 bases. CDR3 protein: CASSLPTSGYTGELFF. CDR3 nucleotides: TGTGCCAGCAGTCTCCCGACTAGCGGATACACCGGGGAGCTGTTTTTT.

This clonotype was counted ten times or more. This rearrangement joins TRBV5-1 to TRBJ1-2, with 7 bases lining up with TRBD1. The V gene's germline CDR1 is SGHRS and CDR2 YFSETQ. The CDR3 runs 14 residues. Unmatched junction bases numbered 4, after V lost 0 bases and J lost 5 bases. CDR3 loop: CASSLEGARYGYTF. The CDR3 DNA is TGCGCCAGCAGCTTGGAGGGGGCGAGGTATGGCTACACCTTC.

The CDR3 spells CASSQGWGLSDTQYF. The CDR3, as DNA: TGCGCCAGCAGCCAAGGATGGGGGCTCTCAGATACGCAGTATTTT. The V gene is TRBV4-3, the J gene TRBJ2-3; a weak D match, TRBD1 (6 bases). Trimming shortened V by 1 base and J by 4 bases, and 12 bases separated the two germline ends. Per the germline V gene, CDR1 is LGHNA and CDR2 is YSLEER. This CDR3 spans 15 amino acids.

The chain recombines TRBV5-1 with TRBJ2-7; unclear D gene. CDR3 length equals 14 residues. CDR1 SGHRS and CDR2 YFSETQ come from the germline V gene. V was shortened by 0 bases and J by 1 base, with 8 bases between the two germline ends. The CDR3 DNA reads TGCGCCAGCAGCTTGGATGGAAAGTCCTACGAGCAGTACTTC. This translates into CASSLDGKSYEQYF.

This clonotype was counted at least ten times. The chain employs TRBV14 and TRBJ2-1; D call uncertain. The CDR3 covers 14 residues. CDR1 and CDR2 (germline): SGHDN, FVKESK. Trimming cost V 1 base and J 10 bases, with 14 bases left between them. Here the CDR3 DNA reads TGTGCCAGCAGCCAAGCAGGCTTTTCTACAGAGCAGTTCTTC. This encodes CASSQAGFSTEQFF.

This clonotype showed up many times. The rearrangement links TRBV15 to TRBJ2-4, with D hard to call. Per the germline V gene, CDR1 is LNHNV and CDR2 is YYDKDF (reference sequence). The CDR3 runs 15 residues. The ends were cut back, 0 bases at V and 0 bases at J, with 6 bases in the middle. The CDR3 sequence is CATSRDLIAKNIQYF. The CDR3 DNA sequence: TGTGCCACCAGCAGAGATCTAATAGCCAAAAACATTCAGTACTTC.

The rearrangement uses TRBV5-1 and TRBJ1-1; 7 nucleotides line up with TRBD1. CDR1 SGHRS and CDR2 YFSETQ come from the germline V gene. The V and J ends lost 7 bases and 4 bases, in that order; junction bases with no gene match: 4. This CDR3 is 12 amino acids long. This chain's CDR3 is CASPGQLTEAFF. In DNA, the CDR3 is TGCGCCAGCCCGGGACAGCTCACTGAAGCTTTCTTT.

This clonotype occurred many times. The chain links TRBV5-1 to TRBJ1-2, with unresolved D. The CDR3 covers 15 residues. Germline-derived CDR1 and CDR2 are SGHRS and YFSETQ. Trimming shortened V by 0 bases and J by 6 bases, and 15 bases separated the two germline ends. The CDR3 loop is CASSLEAEPSDGYTF. The CDR3 nucleotides are TGCGCCAGCAGCTTGGAGGCCGAACCGTCTGATGGCTACACCTTC.

There are many counts of this clonotype. The chain joins TRBV20-1 to TRBJ1-2; D remains unclear. Germline V gene data show CDR1 as DFQATT and CDR2 as SNEGSKA (reference sequence). Trimming pared 6 bases from V and 4 bases from J, leaving 15 bases between. The CDR3 extends over 13 amino acids. For the CDR3, the DNA is TGCAGTGCCCGACAAGGCCTGATCTATGGCTACACCTTC. Translation gives CSARQGLIYGYTF.

This clonotype was counted ten times or more. This sequence joins TRBV5-1 and TRBJ2-2, with 7 nucleotides matching TRBD1. The CDR3 contains 14 residues. Per the germline V gene, CDR1 is SGHRS and CDR2 is YFSETQ. V dropped 6 bases and J dropped 1; count of bases not matched to a gene: 3. CDR3 sequence reads: CASKGAVNTGELFF. CDR3 nucleotides: TGCGCCAGCAAGGGGGCAGTGAACACCGGGGAGCTGTTTTTT. The variable domain in full, with the rest retrieved from reference TRBV5-1 and TRBJ2-2, is KAGVTQTPRYLIKTRGQQVTLSCSPISGHRSVSWYQQTPGQGLQFLFEYFSETQRNKGNFPGRFSGRQFSNSRSEMNVSTLELGDSALYLCASKGAVNTGELFFGEGSRLTVL.

The table lists this clonotype with many counts. The chain carries TRBV2 and TRBJ1-3; 8 nucleotides agree with TRBD1. With 6 bases clipped from V and 4 bases from J, the junction kept 2 bases outside the gene matches. The CDR3 sequence is 13 residues long. Germline V CDR1 and CDR2: SNHLY, FYNNEI. Here the CDR3 reads CASSGTGGNTIYF. The CDR3 bases are TGTGCCAGCAGCGGGACAGGAGGAAACACCATATATTTT.

This clonotype came up many times. The chain joins TRBV28 to TRBJ1-2; D possibly corresponds to TRBD1 (6 bases). V shed 7 bases and J shed 3 bases, with 18 bases lying between them. The CDR3 covers 15 residues. Germline loops: CDR1 MDHEN, CDR2 SYDVKM. The chain's CDR3 is CASTTNRGADYGYTF. Here the CDR3 DNA reads TGTGCCAGCACCACAAACCGGGGGGCCGACTATGGCTACACCTTC.

This clonotype was observed at least ten times. J is TRBJ1-4 and V is TRBV7-9, with TRBD1 identical over 9 bases. J gave up 8 bases and V 5 bases, and 15 bases lay outside the gene matches. The germline gives CDR1 SEHNR, CDR2 FQNEAQ (reference sequence). The CDR3 totals 17 residues. The CDR3 DNA reads as TGTGCCAGCAGCGTGGGACAGGGAGTAAGGAGGCCGGAAAAACTGTTTTTT. Translated, it gives CASSVGQGVRRPEKLFF. The whole variable domain, remainder taken from reference TRBV7-9 and TRBJ1-4, is DTGVSQNPRHKITKRGQNVTFRCDPISEHNRLYWYRQTLGQGPEFLTYFQNEAQLEKSRLLSDRFSAERPKGSFSTLEIQRTEQGDSAMYLCASSVGQGVRRPEKLFFGSGTQLSVL.

This clonotype was observed once. This chain connects TRBV11-1 to TRBJ1-2; no clear D gene. The CDR3 extends over 15 amino acids. Trimming stripped 0 bases from V and 7 bases from J, with 15 bases between. CDR1 is SGHAT and CDR2 is FQDESV in the germline V gene (reference sequence). As DNA, the CDR3 is TGTGCCAGCAGCTTAGCGATGGCAGATCGCACTGGCTACACCTTC. Protein: CASSLAMADRTGYTF.

This clonotype was counted many times. The V call is TRBV20-1, the J call TRBJ2-3; possibly TRBD2 for D (6 bases). Trimming pared 0 bases from V and 0 bases from J, leaving 16 bases between. Germline loops: CDR1 DFQATT, CDR2 SNEGSKA (reference sequence). The CDR3 covers 17 residues. The CDR3 here is CSARDFRSGTSTDTQYF. The CDR3 DNA is TGCAGTGCTAGAGATTTCCGGTCTGGGACTAGCACAGATACGCAGTATTTT.

This sequence joins TRBV18 and TRBJ2-3; D could derive from TRBD1 or TRBD2 (5 bases each). This CDR3 contains 14 residues. Germline CDR1 and CDR2: KGHSH and LQKENI. Trimming shortened V by 5 bases and J by 0 bases, and 9 bases separated the two germline ends. CDR3: CASSGRDSTDTQYF. CDR3 sequence (DNA): TGTGCCAGCTCAGGAAGGGACAGCACAGATACGCAGTATTTT. Full variable domain (missing parts from reference TRBV18 and TRBJ2-3): NAGVMQNPRHLVRRRGQEARLRCSPMKGHSHVYWYRQLPEEGLKFMVYLQKENIIDESGMPKERFSAEFPKEGPSILRIQQVVRGDSAAYFCASSGRDSTDTQYFGPGTRLTVL.

This clonotype was observed many times. The CDR3 DNA reads TGTGCCAGCAGATCTTTTCGACAGGCAGATACGCAGTATTTT. This encodes CASRSFRQADTQYF. The chain combines TRBV6-5 with TRBJ2-3, with D perhaps matching TRBD1 (6 bases). V lost 6 bases and J lost 4, with 14 bases in between. Germline CDR1 and CDR2: MNHEY and SVGAGI. The CDR3 sequence is 14 residues long.